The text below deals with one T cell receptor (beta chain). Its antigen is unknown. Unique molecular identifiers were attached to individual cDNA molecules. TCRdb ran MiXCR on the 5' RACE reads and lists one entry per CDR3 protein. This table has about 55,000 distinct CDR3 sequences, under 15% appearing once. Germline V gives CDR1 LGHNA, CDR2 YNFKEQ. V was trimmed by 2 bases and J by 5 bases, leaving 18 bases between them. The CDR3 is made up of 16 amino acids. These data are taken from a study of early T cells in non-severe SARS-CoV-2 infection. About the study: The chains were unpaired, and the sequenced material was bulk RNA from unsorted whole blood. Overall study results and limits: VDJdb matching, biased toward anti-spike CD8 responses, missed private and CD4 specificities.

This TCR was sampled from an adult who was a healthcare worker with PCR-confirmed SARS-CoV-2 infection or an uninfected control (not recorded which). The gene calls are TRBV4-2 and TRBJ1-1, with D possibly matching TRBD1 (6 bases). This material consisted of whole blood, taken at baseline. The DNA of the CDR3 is TGTGCCAGCAGCCAATACGAGGGGGGTATGGTTACTGAAGCTTTCTTT. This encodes CASSQYEGGMVTEAFF.